These 32 T cell receptor beta chains were sequenced from one sample in a study of T cell changes during pregnancy in multiple sclerosis. Some clones are missing from TCRdb's copy, which holds only in-frame ones; the method was immunoSEQ multiplex PCR. The sample includes fewer than 90,000 clones, about 89% seen only once; the top ten take roughly 0.85%. The source was peripheral blood, collected in the second trimester of pregnancy. These receptors came from a female donor with multiple sclerosis, enrolled in a pregnancy study.

The chain recombines TRBV19 with TRBJ1-6; D gene uncertain. The V end was cut by 5 bases, the J end by 7 bases, with 21 bases between. The CDR3 runs 17 residues. Germline V gives CDR1 LNHDA, CDR2 SQIVND (reference sequence). CDR3 residues: CASSRPLTGAENSPLHF. The CDR3 nucleotides are TGTGCCAGTAGTCGGCCCCTGACCGGAGCGGAGAATTCACCCCTCCACTTT.

This clone was recorded a few times. The CDR3 DNA reads as TGTGCCAGCAGTTACTTCCGAGGGACAGGAGGCTACACCTTC. Its translation: CASSYFRGTGGYTF. The chain employs TRBV6-5 and TRBJ1-2; 8 nucleotides align to TRBD1. Germline CDR1 MNHEY, CDR2 SVGAGI. The CDR3 contains 14 residues. With V trimmed by 1 base and J by 8 bases, 6 bases remained unmatched.

V is TRBV19 and J is TRBJ1-1; TRBD1 might be the D (5 bases). V lost 3 bases and J 4 bases, leaving 12 bases between the germline ends. Germline CDR1 LNHDA, CDR2 SQIVND (reference sequence). The length of the CDR3 is 14 residues. In DNA form, the CDR3 reads TGTGCCAGTAGTATGGGACTATCGGGCACTGAAGCTTTCTTT. It codes for CASSMGLSGTEAFF.

V and J are TRBV28 and TRBJ1-2, with TRBD1 as a possible D gene (5 bases). Germline V gene sequence: CDR1 MDHEN, CDR2 SYDVKM. Trimming stripped 3 bases from V and 5 bases from J, with 13 bases between. CDR3 length: 14 amino acids. CDR3 sequence reads: CASSFGTDYYGYTF. CDR3 DNA sequence: TGTGCCAGCAGTTTTGGGACGGACTATTATGGCTACACCTTC.

This rearrangement joins TRBV6-5 to TRBJ1-2; weak D call: TRBD1 (6 bases). The CDR3 has 9 residues. V lost 5 bases and J lost 14, with 9 bases in between. Germline CDR1 MNHEY, CDR2 SVGAGI. The CDR3 nucleotides are TGTGCCAGCAGTGAAAGGGGGACCTTC. Translation gives CASSERGTF.

This chain links TRBV2 with TRBJ1-2, with D unresolved. CDR1 is SNHLY and CDR2 is FYNNEI in the germline V gene. The CDR3 length is 13 residues. V was shortened by 1 base and J by 4 bases, with 7 bases between the two germline ends. CDR3 DNA sequence: TGTGCCAGCAGTGAAGACAGCCTCTATGGCTACACCTTC. Translating it yields CASSEDSLYGYTF.

This chain links TRBV21-1 with TRBJ1-1; no DNA check was done on the table's D call, TRBD1. TRBV21-1 is shown as a pseudogene. This CDR3 comprises 17 residues. The CDR3 DNA sequence: TGTGCCAGCAGCAAAGCCCTGGGACACAGAATGAACACTGAAGCTTTCTTT. The encoded protein is CASSKALGHRMNTEAFF.

The gene calls are TRBV9 and TRBJ2-1; 8 bases are shared with TRBD2. The CDR3 extends over 14 amino acids. Trimming took 3 bases from V and 7 from J; bases not matched to a gene: 6. Germline values: CDR1 SGDLS, CDR2 YYNGEE. This CDR3 is CASSAGGAPNEQFF. The CDR3 DNA follows: TGTGCCAGCAGCGCCGGGGGGGCCCCGAATGAGCAGTTCTTC.

This clone was observed once. The rearrangement joins TRBV6-4 to TRBJ2-3, with 9 bases lining up with TRBD1. From germline, CDR1 is MRHNA and CDR2 SNTAGT. After removal of 7 bases from V and 1 base from J, the junction contained 3 bases not matched to a gene. CDR3 length: 14 residues. CDR3 nucleotide sequence: TGTGCCAGCAAGGGGGACAGGGGCACAGATACGCAGTATTTT. Encoded protein: CASKGDRGTDTQYF.

V and J are TRBV9 and TRBJ2-2; possibly TRBD2 for D (6 bases). The CDR3 sequence is 14 residues long. With 3 bases removed from V and 4 bases from J, the gap between germline ends came to 10 bases. Germline V gene sequence: CDR1 SGDLS, CDR2 YYNGEE. The CDR3 is CASSESEGTGELFF. The CDR3 DNA sequence: TGTGCCAGCAGCGAATCGGAGGGCACCGGGGAGCTGTTTTTT.

The chain employs TRBV7-2 and TRBJ2-1, with D possibly being TRBD2 (6 bases). This CDR3 contains 15 residues. Germline V gene lookup returns CDR1 SGHTA and CDR2 FQGNSA. The V gene lost 5 bases and the J gene lost 0 bases, with 11 bases spanning the gap. CDR3 loop: CASSTTSNSYNEQFF. The CDR3 DNA reads TGTGCCAGCAGCACCACTAGCAACTCCTACAATGAGCAGTTCTTC.

The chain employs TRBV19 and TRBJ2-5; D perhaps matches TRBD2 (5 bases). The V end was cut by 5 bases, the J end by 4 bases, with 11 bases between. Germline V gene sequence: CDR1 LNHDA, CDR2 SQIVND (reference sequence). The CDR3 totals 13 residues. CDR3 nucleotides: TGTGCCAGTAGTCCACGACGGGGAGAGACCCAGTACTTC. Its protein product is CASSPRRGETQYF. Full variable domain (remainder filled in from reference TRBV19 and TRBJ2-5): DGGITQSPKYLFRKEGQNVTLSCEQNLNHDAMYWYRQDPGQGLRLIYYSQIVNDFQKGDIAEGYSVSREKKESFPLTVTSAQKNPTAFYLCASSPRRGETQYFGPGTRLLVL.

The chain uses TRBV4-1 and TRBJ2-3; 9 bases line up with TRBD2. V shed 0 bases, J shed 2 bases, and the junction held 3 bases outside the gene matches. Germline V gene lookup returns CDR1 MGHRA and CDR2 YSYEKL. The CDR3 runs 16 residues. CDR3 coding DNA: TGCGCCAGCAGCCAAGAGGGCGGGGGGGTCACAGATACGCAGTATTTT. It specifies CASSQEGGGVTDTQYF.

This chain connects TRBV5-4 to TRBJ2-7; 7 bases line up with TRBD1. V lost 0 bases and J lost 5; bases outside the gene matches: 5. Germline V gene lookup returns CDR1 SGHNT and CDR2 YYREEE (reference sequence). CDR3 length equals 14 residues. The CDR3 DNA reads TGTGCCAGCAGCTTGGATACAGGGGCCGACGAGCAGTACTTC. This encodes CASSLDTGADEQYF.

The genes are TRBV6-1 and TRBJ1-4; 7 bases are shared with TRBD1. J gave up 8 bases and V 4 bases, and 10 bases lay outside the gene matches. Germline values: CDR1 MNHNS, CDR2 SASEGT. The CDR3 has 15 amino acids. The CDR3 region has the DNA TGTGCCAGCAGTGTTCGACAGGGAAAAGGGGAAAAACTGTTTTTT. Translated: CASSVRQGKGEKLFF.

The V gene is TRBV6-5, the J gene TRBJ1-2, with 9 bases matching TRBD1. V lost 7 bases, J lost 2 bases, and 5 bases stayed unmatched. The CDR3 totals 14 residues. Per the germline V gene, CDR1 is MNHEY and CDR2 is SVGAGI. The CDR3 region is CASMGQGVNYGYTF. In nucleotides, the CDR3 is TGTGCCAGCATGGGACAGGGAGTAAACTATGGCTACACCTTC.

The chain joins TRBV4-2 to TRBJ2-1; 10 positions agree with TRBD1. This CDR3 has 16 amino acids. V gave up 3 bases and J gave up 3 bases; unmatched junction bases: 5. Germline V gene lookup returns CDR1 LGHNA and CDR2 YNFKEQ. The DNA of the CDR3 is TGTGCCAGCAGCCACATCCGGGACAGGGGCTACAATGAGCAGTTCTTC. As protein: CASSHIRDRGYNEQFF.

The CDR3 nucleotides are TGTGCCAGCAGCTCCTCAGGGGGCCGAATTTATGGCTACACCTTC. Amino acids: CASSSSGGRIYGYTF. This chain links TRBV7-9 with TRBJ1-2; 8 bases are a match to TRBD1. Germline lookup yields CDR1 SEHNR and CDR2 FQNEAQ (reference sequence). CDR3 length equals 15 residues. With 4 bases clipped from V and 5 bases from J, the junction kept 9 bases outside the gene matches.

CDR3 in amino acids: CAIRMDGGATDTQYF. The CDR3 DNA reads TGTGCCATCAGAATGGACGGCGGGGCGACAGATACGCAGTATTTT. This chain uses TRBV10-3 with TRBJ2-3; a weak D match, TRBD2 (6 bases). Germline loops: CDR1 ENHRY, CDR2 SYGVKD. Trimming left V 6 bases short and J 3 bases short, with 16 bases between. This CDR3 is built from 15 residues.

V and J are TRBV9 and TRBJ2-3; 8 bases are shared with TRBD2. The CDR3 length is 15 residues. V gave up 3 bases and J gave up 4 bases; unmatched junction bases: 7. Per the germline V gene, CDR1 is SGDLS and CDR2 is YYNGEE. The CDR3 DNA is TGTGCCAGCAGCGGTAACACCGGGGGGGCAGATACGCAGTATTTT. Translating gives CASSGNTGGADTQYF.

The rearrangement links TRBV5-6 to TRBJ1-4; D might be TRBD1 (6 bases). Germline CDR1 is SGHDT and CDR2 is YYEEEE. The CDR3 loop spans 14 amino acids. Trimming cost V 7 bases and J 6 bases, with 16 bases left between them. CDR3 region: CASGTRPGYEKLFF. As DNA, the CDR3 is TGTGCCAGCGGGACACGACCGGGATATGAAAAACTGTTTTTT.

The chain has TRBV6-4 and TRBJ1-2; TRBD1 might be the D (5 bases). The CDR3 length is 16 residues. Trimming shortened V by 6 bases and J by 2 bases, and 19 bases separated the two germline ends. CDR1 is MRHNA, CDR2 SNTAGT, per germline. The DNA of the CDR3 is TGTGCCAGCAGCAACTTCGGGGGGGTAAAGAACTATGGCTACACCTTC. It codes for CASSNFGGVKNYGYTF.

The chain employs TRBV19 and TRBJ1-2; 7 bases agree with TRBD1. Trimming cost V 7 bases and J 4 bases; bases outside gene matches: 9. The CDR3 totals 14 residues. Per germline, CDR1 LNHDA and CDR2 SQIVND (reference sequence). The CDR3 region has the DNA TGTGCCAGTATGGGCACAGGGGCCCTCTATGGCTACACCTTC. Its protein product is CASMGTGALYGYTF.

The chain is built from TRBV7-2 and TRBJ1-2; TRBD1 matches at 7 bases. Trimming took 6 bases from V and 2 from J; bases not matched to a gene: 9. Germline assignment: CDR1 SGHTA and CDR2 FQGNSA. This CDR3 contains 15 residues. CDR3 amino acids: CASSTTVTGNYGYTF. CDR3 nucleotide sequence: TGTGCCAGCAGTACCACCGTGACAGGGAACTATGGCTACACCTTC. Full variable domain (outside the CDR3, taken from reference TRBV7-2 and TRBJ1-2): GAGVSQSPSNKVTEKGKDVELRCDPISGHTALYWYRQSLGQGLEFLIYFQGNSAPDKSGLPSDRFSAERTGGSVSTLTIQRTQQEDSAVYLCASSTTVTGNYGYTFGSGTRLTVV.

The rearrangement joins TRBV4-3 to TRBJ2-1; 8 bases are shared with TRBD2. CDR1 LGHNA and CDR2 YSLEER come from the germline V gene. The J segment lost 5 bases and the V segment lost 0 bases, leaving 12 bases of the junction unmatched. The CDR3 runs to 18 residues. The DNA of the CDR3 is TGCGCCAGCAGCCAAGACGGGGCCGGGCGGGGGGCCAACAATGAGCAGTTCTTC. This translates into CASSQDGAGRGANNEQFF.

This rearrangement joins TRBV13 to TRBJ2-4, with TRBD1 matching 10 bases. Germline V gene lookup returns CDR1 PRHDT and CDR2 FYEKMQ (reference sequence). The CDR3 length is 15 residues. The J segment lost 8 bases and the V segment lost 5 bases, leaving 9 bases of the junction unmatched. In DNA, the CDR3 is TGTGCCAGCAGCGACTCCGGGACAGGGGTCGACATTCAGTACTTC. It encodes CASSDSGTGVDIQYF.

The gene calls are TRBV7-2 and TRBJ1-1, with D perhaps matching TRBD1 (5 bases). The CDR3 contains 14 residues. The germline gives CDR1 SGHTA, CDR2 FQGNSA. Trimming removed 6 bases at V and 0 bases at J, with 11 bases between. The CDR3 coding sequence is TGTGCCAGCAGTTTCAGGGCGATGAACACTGAAGCTTTCTTT. Its translation is CASSFRAMNTEAFF.

This clone was found once. The V call is TRBV7-2, the J call TRBJ2-7; 11 nucleotides agree with TRBD2. Germline values: CDR1 SGHTA, CDR2 FQGNSA. Unmatched junction bases numbered 5, after V lost 1 base and J lost 6 bases. CDR3 size: 15 residues. CDR3 nucleotides: TGTGCCAGCAGCTTAGAACTAGCGGGAGCGAGCGAGCAGTACTTC. Encoded protein: CASSLELAGASEQYF.

The chain employs TRBV6-6 and TRBJ2-4; TRBD2 aligns across 10 bases. The CDR3 extends over 14 amino acids. Germline CDR1 MNHNY, CDR2 SVGAGI (reference sequence). The V segment lost 6 bases and the J segment 5 bases; nucleotides outside the gene matches: 4. The CDR3 DNA reads TGTGCCAGCAGAGCGGGGGGGGAGCAAAACATTCAGTACTTC. It is translated as CASRAGGEQNIQYF.

The V and J genes are TRBV12-5 and TRBJ2-3, with a possible D match to TRBD1 (5 bases). The germline gives CDR1 LGHNT, CDR2 FRNRAP. V lost 8 bases and J lost 6, with 18 bases in between. The CDR3 is made up of 14 amino acids. CDR3 bases: TGTGCTAGTTGCCTCGACAGCCCCCGGGATACGCAGTATTTT. It codes for CASCLDSPRDTQYF.

V is TRBV5-1 and J is TRBJ1-1; weak D call: TRBD1 (6 bases). This CDR3 contains 15 residues. Germline V CDR1 and CDR2: SGHRS, YFSETQ. Trimming pared 0 bases from V and 1 base from J, leaving 10 bases between. CDR3 in amino acids: CASSLEQTGNTEAFF. CDR3 coding DNA: TGCGCCAGCAGCTTGGAGCAGACAGGGAACACTGAAGCTTTCTTT.

The J gene is TRBJ2-1, the V gene TRBV6-5, with TRBD2 matching 13 bases. The CDR3 sequence is 14 residues long. Germline CDR1 reads MNHEY; CDR2 reads SVGAGI. The trim removed 0 bases at V and 13 bases at J, leaving 3 bases unmatched. In nucleotides, the CDR3 is TGTGCCAGCAGTTACTCGACTAGCGGGGGGAAACAGTTCTTC. This gives the protein CASSYSTSGGKQFF.